This T cell receptor (beta chain) was sequenced for a study of T-cell memory formation after mild COVID-19. Points from the study as a whole: Those CD4+ clones that contracted were mainly in CM and EM (CD8+ ones in EMRA). Clones contracting over day 15 to 85 were CD4/CD8 balanced, with later expanders leaning CD4+. Cross-reactive memory seemingly joined, as some responding clones were found in pre-infection memory.

The TCR alpha and TCR beta cDNA libraries, bearing sample barcodes and UMIs, were generated by 5'RACE using constant-segment primers. Using its own MiXCR run on the 5' RACE reads, TCRdb lists one record per CDR3 protein. This repertoire shows roughly 170,000 distinct CDR3 sequences, 15% to 20% found once; its top ten account for about 4%. There are a few counts of this clonotype. What it recognizes is unknown. Material for sequencing was PBMCs or a T cell subset sorted from them (not recorded which). This receptor was taken from a young man who had mild COVID-19 (a few samples of this study predate the infection). Cell type and time point are not known.

CDR3 protein: CASSPWTAPGNTIYF. The CDR3 DNA reads as TGTGCCAGCAGCCCGTGGACAGCCCCGGGAAACACCATATATTTT. The rearrangement joins TRBV9 to TRBJ1-3; the D gene is possibly TRBD1 (6 bases). Germline assignment: CDR1 SGDLS and CDR2 YYNGEE. The CDR3 contains 15 residues. The ends were cut back, 4 bases at V and 4 bases at J, with 15 bases in the middle.